One and the same sample provided the 13 T cell receptor beta chains below, sequenced in a study of metastatic and nonmetastatic thyroid tumors. No patient received treatment before thyroid surgery. TCRdb re-analyzed the PCR reads through MiXCR. The data contain about 27,000 clones, 20% to 25% of them singletons. Input material: blood. Source of these receptors: a male donor with papillary thyroid cancer or a benign thyroid nodule (not recorded which). Some clones in this sample may be carry-over from other donors' samples.

Ten or more counts support this clone. This rearrangement joins TRBV6-2 or TRBV6-3 to TRBJ2-7; D is unresolved. Trimming took off 4 bases at V and 0 bases at J, with 25 bases between the two ends. The CDR3 extends over 19 amino acids. Germline loops: CDR1 MNHEY, CDR2 SVGEGT. The CDR3 coding sequence is TGTGCCAGCAGTTCCCCATCGGGCCCAAGCCCCCTCAGCTCCTACGAGCAGTACTTC. This encodes CASSSPSGPSPLSSYEQYF.

This clone was recorded many times. CDR3: CASKKTGALYEQYF. The CDR3 DNA follows: TGTGCCAGCAAAAAGACAGGGGCCCTCTACGAGCAGTACTTC. The chain links TRBV2 to TRBJ2-7, with 8 bases that match TRBD1. The length of the CDR3 is 14 residues. Germline V gene sequence: CDR1 SNHLY, CDR2 FYNNEI. The junction had 8 bases not matched to a gene; V was cut back by 7 bases and J by 3 bases.

This clone occurred many times. An end of the junction does not agree with germline; a read error may underlie this. The chain links TRBV5-1 to TRBJ2-7; unclear D gene. The CDR3 runs to 14 residues. Per the germline V gene, CDR1 is SGHRS and CDR2 is YFSETQ. This chain's CDR3 is CANSLDADSYEQYF. Written as DNA, the CDR3 is TGCGCCAACAGCTTGGATGCAGACTCCTACGAGCAGTACTTC.

This clone has ten or more counts. Additional DNA sequences in this sample encode the identical CDR3. This chain links TRBV7-6 with TRBJ2-3; TRBD2 agrees at 8 bases. The germline CDR1 and CDR2 sequences are SGHVS and FNYEAQ. Losses at the gene ends were 2 bases for V and 4 bases for J; bases not matched to a gene: 11. This CDR3 has 17 amino acids. The CDR3 loop reads CASSLFTGGPGADTQYF. The CDR3 nucleotides are TGTGCCAGCAGCTTATTCACGGGGGGGCCGGGTGCAGATACGCAGTATTTT.

This clone has ten or more counts. CDR3 DNA: TGTGCCAGCAGTGAATTGGTCCAGGGTAATCAGCCCCAGCATTTT. It translates to CASSELVQGNQPQHF. The V gene is TRBV2, the J gene TRBJ1-5; weak D call: TRBD1 (5 bases). The V gene's germline CDR1 is SNHLY and CDR2 FYNNEI. This CDR3 is 15 amino acids long. V lost 2 bases to trimming and J lost 4 bases, with 12 bases between them.

A word on this clone: This may stem from a read error, because a much larger clone lies one nucleotide away. The chain recombines TRBV5-6 with TRBJ2-1; D is possibly TRBD2 (5 bases). Trimming pared 2 bases from V and 8 bases from J, leaving 17 bases between. Germline V gives CDR1 SGHDT, CDR2 YYEEEE. This CDR3 is built from 15 residues. CDR3 protein: CASSFRDWLCDEQFF. CDR3 nucleotides: TGTGCCAGCAGCTTCCGGGATTGGCTTTGTGATGAGCAGTTCTTC.

This clone has a count of ten or more. The chain is built from TRBV11-2 and TRBJ2-1, with D possibly TRBD2 on 6 matching bases. V was shortened by 6 bases and J by 4 bases, with 16 bases between the two germline ends. Germline CDR1 SGHAT, CDR2 FQNNGV. CDR3 size: 15 residues. CDR3 coding DNA: TGTGCCAGCAGTTCCGTACTAGGGAGGTACAATGAGCAGTTCTTC. Its translation: CASSSVLGRYNEQFF.

Comment on this clone: At one end, the junction sequence differs from germline, possibly due to a read error. The chain has TRBV28 and TRBJ2-7, with D tentatively TRBD1 (6 bases). This CDR3 region has 14 residues. Germline CDR1 MDHEN, CDR2 SYDVKM. CDR3 sequence: CARSSGAAYYEQYF. The CDR3 DNA is TGTGCCCGCAGTTCAGGGGCCGCCTACTACGAGCAGTACTTC.

Only one count was recorded for this clone. At one end the junction does not follow the germline gene, possibly because of a read error. The chain joins TRBV7-3 to TRBJ2-3; weak D call: TRBD1 (5 bases). CDR3 length: 13 amino acids. Germline V lookup: CDR1 SGHTA, CDR2 FQGTGA. The CDR3 spells CAISNGATDTQYF. CDR3 bases: TGTGCCATCAGCAATGGGGCCACAGATACGCAGTATTTT. The variable domain in full, with the rest retrieved from reference TRBV7-3 and TRBJ2-3, is GAGVSQTPSNKVTEKGKYVELRCDPISGHTALYWYRQSLGQGPEFLIYFQGTGAADDSGLPNDRFFAVRPEGSVSTLKIQRTERGDSAVYLCAISNGATDTQYFGPGTRLTVL.

With regard to this clone: The conserved phenylalanine or tryptophan is not found at the CDR3 terminus, so this likely reflects a read error. The DNA is omitted, as the CDR3 cannot be located on it reliably, and the CDR3 follows TCRdb's listing. The V gene is TRBV5-1, the J gene TRBJ1-2. 12 amino acids form the CDR3, both terminal residues included. The germline V gene encodes CDR1 SGHRS and CDR2 YFSETQ. Here the CDR3 reads CASSFENYGYTL.

This clone was observed at least ten times. The CDR3: CASSRGLDNEQFF. The CDR3 DNA sequence: TGTGCCAGCAGCCGGGGACTCGATAATGAGCAGTTCTTC. The chain is built from TRBV11-2 and TRBJ2-1; D may be TRBD2 (6 bases). Germline lookup yields CDR1 SGHAT and CDR2 FQNNGV. V shed 5 bases and J shed 7 bases, with 12 bases lying between them. The CDR3 runs 13 residues.

This clone was seen repeatedly, ten times or more. The sample contains more than one DNA sequence encoding this CDR3. The J gene is TRBJ1-1, the V gene TRBV9, with 9 bases fitting TRBD1. The CDR3 contains 16 residues. J lost 1 base, V lost 4 bases, and 8 bases had no gene match. CDR1 SGDLS and CDR2 YYNGEE come from the germline V gene. The CDR3 spells CASSRQPGQGNTEAFF. DNA for the CDR3: TGTGCCAGCAGCAGACAACCGGGACAGGGGAACACTGAAGCTTTCTTT.

Turning to this clone: At one boundary the junction diverges from the germline segment, which might be a read error. The CDR3: CAASREESRMNTVAFF. CDR3 in DNA: TGTGCCGCCAGTAGAGAGGAGTCTCGTATGAACACTGTAGCTTTCTTT. V gene TRBV24-1 combines with J gene TRBJ1-1; D is uncertain. The CDR3 is made up of 16 amino acids. Germline-derived CDR1 and CDR2 are KGHDR and SFDVKD.